This entry features one TCR beta chain sequence. Its antigen remains unidentified. This entry belongs to a study of Ad26.COV2.S vaccination and SARS-CoV-2 variants. About the study: Ad26.COV2.S was injected intramuscularly once or twice, 56 days apart.

Germline CDR1 MNHEY, CDR2 SVGAGI. The CDR3 has 11 amino acids. V lost 10 bases and J lost 5, with 9 bases in between. Profiled with immunoSEQ multiplex PCR; TCRdb holds only in-frame clones, not every one. In the table there are fewer than 600,000 clones, around 89% of which are singletons. Notes on the study in general: Placebo recipients trailed vaccine recipients in spike-specific TCR breadth.

Indicated treatment: around 19 received Ad26.COV2.S at low or high dose, single or two shots; about 5 received placebo; per-sample allocation not given. The samples were gathered on day 63 after the first injection of vaccine or placebo. An Ad26 vector carrying the Wuhan-strain SARS-CoV-2 spike served as the vaccine. The receptor was isolated from a person between 18 and 65 years old who received the Ad26.COV2.S COVID-19 vaccine or a placebo. This chain connects TRBV6-5 to TRBJ1-5; the D gene is possibly TRBD1 (5 bases). Sequences were derived from peripheral blood, sampled in a trial of Ad26.COV2.S vaccine versus placebo. The DNA of the CDR3 is TGTGCCACCAGGGACCATCAGCCCCAGCATTTT. Protein sequence: CATRDHQPQHF.